The rows below give T cell receptor beta chains drawn from one sample of a study of blood T cell repertoires in COVID-19. Measured with immunoSEQ multiplex PCR; TCRdb has only the in-frame clones, and not every one. The table shows over 70,000 clones, with approximately 80% occurring only once. The sample comprised peripheral blood. The receptors here all came from a man between 65 and 85 years old with COVID-19, enrolled during active disease. The CDR3 runs from the conserved cysteine through the conserved F or W. D genes are given only for firm matches. Size is stated for part of the rows, as once, few or many counts, or as a class when the clone is expanded.

J gene | clone size | D gene | V gene | CDR3 DNA | CDR3 protein
TRBJ1-1 | few | TRBD1 | TRBV3-1/TRBV3-2 | TGTGCCAGCAGCCCGGGGACAGGTGAAGCTTTCTTT | CASSPGTGEAFF
TRBJ2-7 | once | TRBD1 | TRBV28 | TGTGCCAGCAGTTTGGCTCGGGACAGCTACTTC | CASSLARDSYF
TRBJ1-6 | few | - | TRBV6-1 | TGTGCCAGCAGTGAGATGCGGGGGGGCGGACGTTCACCCCTCCACTTT | CASSEMRGGGRSPLHF
TRBJ1-2 | - | - | TRBV29-1 | TGCAGCGTTGAAGATGTAGGCAAAGGGAGGATAGTACACACCTTC | CSVEDVGKGRIVHTF
TRBJ2-3 | - | - | TRBV27 | TGTGCCAGCAGTTTATCCCCCGTTTCTGATACGCAGTATTTT | CASSLSPVSDTQYF
TRBJ2-3 | - | TRBD1 | TRBV5-6 | TGTGCCAGCAGCTCCTTAACGGGACAGTACACAGATACGCAGTATTTT | CASSSLTGQYTDTQYF
TRBJ1-6 | few | - | TRBV4-3 | TGCGCCAGCAGCCAAGCCCCGGGAACTACTCATTCACCCCTCCACTTT | CASSQAPGTTHSPLHF
TRBJ1-2 | few | - | TRBV28 | TGTGCCAGCAGTTTTTGGGAGGGGCTTCGTGGCTACACCTTC | CASSFWEGLRGYTF
TRBJ1-3 | - | TRBD1 | TRBV7-9 | TGTGCCAGCAGCGCGACAGGGGGCATCAACGAAAACACCATATATTTT | CASSATGGINENTIYF
TRBJ1-3 | - | - | TRBV2 | TGTGCCAGCTTCCGTGGAAACACCATATATTTT | CASFRGNTIYF
TRBJ1-5 | - | TRBD1 | TRBV10-3 | TGTGCCATCAGTGAGTCGATGCAGGGGGACGGTCAGCCCCAGCATTTT | CAISESMQGDGQPQHF
TRBJ1-2 | - | - | TRBV25-1 | TGTGCCAGCAGTGAGGCAGTATTTGGCTACACCTTC | CASSEAVFGYTF
TRBJ1-1 | - | - | TRBV28 | TGTGCCAGCAGTATACAGGGATGGAACACTGAAGCTTTCTTT | CASSIQGWNTEAFF
TRBJ1-2 | - | - | TRBV7-2 | TGTGCCAGCAGCTTTAGCTCCTATGGCTACACCTTC | CASSFSSYGYTF
TRBJ1-2 | - | - | TRBV12-3/TRBV12-4 | TGTGCCAGCAGTTTAAGGCTCCGTAGCGGCTACACCTTC | CASSLRLRSGYTF
TRBJ2-7 | - | - | TRBV19 | TGTGCCAGTAGTATCATGACAGCCTCCTACGAGCAGTACTTC | CASSIMTASYEQYF
TRBJ2-3 | - | TRBD2 | TRBV27 | TGTGCCAGCAGCAATCGCAAAACCGGGACTAGCCTTGGGGGTCCCACAGATACGCAGTATTTT | CASSNRKTGTSLGGPTDTQYF
TRBJ1-2 | - | TRBD1 | TRBV5-6 | TGTGCCAGCAGCTTTGGTCTCACAGGGGGCGCCTTC | CASSFGLTGGAF
TRBJ1-1 | - | - | TRBV28 | TGTGCCAGCAGCCCCGGGTCAGGGCACACTGAAGCTTTCTTT | CASSPGSGHTEAFF
TRBJ2-3 | - | TRBD1 | TRBV5-1 | TGCGCCAGCAGCCTAGGGGACAGCGTTATAGATACGCAGTATTTT | CASSLGDSVIDTQYF
TRBJ2-3 | once | TRBD2 | TRBV5-1 | TGCGCCAGCAGCTTGGAGCGGGAGGGCACAGATACGCAGTATTTT | CASSLEREGTDTQYF
TRBJ2-7 | - | TRBD2 | TRBV24-1 | TGTGCCACCAGTTCGCCCGGACGAGGGGGACTAGCGGGAGGCGAGCAGTACTTC | CATSSPGRGGLAGGEQYF
TRBJ2-5 | once | - | TRBV5-4 | TGTGCCAGCAGCTCAAAACAGGGAGAGACCCAGTACTTC | CASSSKQGETQYF
TRBJ1-1 | - | - | TRBV9 | TGTGCCAGCAGCGAAGACACCTTGAACACTGAAGCTTTCTTT | CASSEDTLNTEAFF
TRBJ2-7 | - | - | TRBV4-3 | TGCGCCAGCAGCCAAGATCTCCCGGGGGGCTTCGACGAGCAGTACTTC | CASSQDLPGGFDEQYF
TRBJ2-7 | - | - | TRBV12-3/TRBV12-4 | TGTGCCAGCAGTTCCATCTACGAGCAGTACTTC | CASSSIYEQYF
TRBJ2-1 | - | TRBD2 | TRBV4-3 | TGCGCCAGCAGCCAAGGGCTAGCGGGATACAATGAGCAGTTCTTC | CASSQGLAGYNEQFF
TRBJ1-4 | - | TRBD1 | TRBV7-6 | TGTGCCAGCAGTTCTCCAGGGGGCGCGGGATATGAAAAACTGTTTTTT | CASSSPGGAGYEKLFF
TRBJ1-3 | - | - | TRBV27 | TGTGCCAGCAGTTTATCGGCGGGCTCTGGAAACACCATATATTTT | CASSLSAGSGNTIYF
TRBJ2-3 | - | TRBD1 | TRBV2 | TGTGCCAGCAGTGATAGGACAGGGCCAGATACGCAGTATTTT | CASSDRTGPDTQYF
TRBJ1-5 | once | TRBD1 | TRBV6-1 | TGTGCCAGCAGTGGGACAGGGGTCCAGCCCCAGCATTTT | CASSGTGVQPQHF
TRBJ1-2 | - | - | TRBV7-2 | TGTGCCGCAGGGGTGAACTATGGCTACACCTTC | CAAGVNYGYTF
TRBJ1-2 | - | - | TRBV27 | TGTGCCAGCAGCCCAACAGGCCTCTATGGCTACACCTTC | CASSPTGLYGYTF
TRBJ2-2 | - | TRBD1 | TRBV19 | TGTGCCAGCGGGGACAGGGGGCTTCGGGAGCTGTTTTTT | CASGDRGLRELFF
TRBJ2-7 | - | - | TRBV28 | TGTGCCAGCAGTACGAGATCCGAGCAGTACTTC | CASSTRSEQYF
TRBJ1-1 | once | - | TRBV7-8 | TGTGCCAGCAGCTTGAGGCGTCCACGGACTGAAGCTTTCTTT | CASSLRRPRTEAFF
TRBJ2-1 | - | TRBD2 | TRBV5-6 | TGTGCCAGCAGCCTGGGACTAGCGGGAGGGGTCAATGAGCAGTTCTTC | CASSLGLAGGVNEQFF
TRBJ1-1 | - | - | TRBV29-1 | TGCAGCGCCACGCGTTCCAGGGGGAACACTGAAGCTTTCTTT | CSATRSRGNTEAFF
TRBJ2-3 | - | TRBD1 | TRBV5-1 | TGCGCCAGCAGCTTGGCGGGGGGACAGGGACTACATACGCAGTATTTT | CASSLAGGQGLHTQYF
TRBJ2-3 | - | - | TRBV4-3 | TGCGCCAGCAGCCAAGATTCGGGAGCAGATACGCAGTATTTT | CASSQDSGADTQYF
TRBJ2-3 | - | TRBD2 | TRBV28 | TGTGCCAGCCGGGGTGGGACTAGTGGGTATTTT | CASRGGTSGYF
TRBJ1-2 | - | - | TRBV7-9 | TGTGCCAGCAGTCGGCGATCCAGGGACACCTATGGCTACACCTTC | CASSRRSRDTYGYTF
TRBJ1-5 | - | - | TRBV7-2 | TGTGCCAGCACCCGGGGAAGCAATCAGCCCCAGCATTTT | CASTRGSNQPQHF
TRBJ2-2 | once | TRBD1 | TRBV7-6 | TGTGCCAGCCGGCATTCGGGACAGTTTAACACCGGGGAGCTGTTTTTT | CASRHSGQFNTGELFF
TRBJ2-5 | - | - | TRBV5-1 | TGCGCCAGCAGCTTGGTGTACGGCGGGTCGATTCAAGAGACCCAGTACTTC | CASSLVYGGSIQETQYF
TRBJ1-5 | - | - | TRBV19 | TGTGCCAGTAGGATAAGGGGTGATCAGCCCCAGCATTTT | CASRIRGDQPQHF
TRBJ2-5 | - | TRBD1 | TRBV9 | TGTGCCAGCACCCGACAGGGGGCTGGTCAAGAGACCCAGTACTTC | CASTRQGAGQETQYF
TRBJ1-6 | - | - | TRBV4-3 | TGCGCCAGCAGCCAAGATCGGGGGAGCTCCTATAATTCACCCCTCCACTTT | CASSQDRGSSYNSPLHF
TRBJ2-1 | - | - | TRBV6-5 | TGTGCCAGCAGGACCCGCGGGCGGATGGATGAGCAGTTCTTC | CASRTRGRMDEQFF